The 16 T cell receptor beta chains given below trace back to one sample, sequenced in a study of T-cell reconstitution after alpha-beta-depleted transplantation in children. The library targeted TCRbeta and was prepared with unique molecular identifiers. Using its own MiXCR run on the PCR reads, TCRdb lists one record per CDR3 protein. The table includes 40,000 to 55,000 distinct CDR3 sequences, about 5.7% detected once. The sample consisted of PBMCs, mostly from graft donor cells, taken 60 days after TCRalphabeta/CD19-depleted stem cell transplant. These receptors originate from a female patient aged 2-9 years who had a stem cell transplant for aplastic anemia, so the T cells may come from the graft donor.

This clonotype occurred a few times. CDR3 protein: CASSQEPLGSGNTIYF. The CDR3 nucleotides read TGCGCCAGCAGCCAAGAGCCATTGGGGTCTGGAAACACCATATATTTT. The chain couples TRBV4-3 to TRBJ1-3; no reliable D call. The V gene's germline CDR1 is LGHNA and CDR2 YSLEER. V lost 0 bases, J lost 1 base, and 10 bases lay in between. This CDR3 has 16 residues.

Comments on this clonotype: Possible read error: a much larger clone is one base away. This rearrangement joins TRBV7-8 to TRBJ2-5; D is possibly TRBD2 (6 bases). Between the trimmed V and J ends, which lost 2 bases and 2 bases, there was a span of 9 bases. Germline V gives CDR1 SGHVS, CDR2 FQNEAQ. The CDR3 covers 14 residues. CDR3 protein: CASSLSGGQETQYF. For the CDR3, the DNA is TGTGCCAGCAGCTTATCTGGAGGGCAAGAGACCCAGTACTTC. Full variable domain (outside the CDR3, taken from reference TRBV7-8 and TRBJ2-5): GAGVSQSPRYKVAKRGQDVALRCDPISGHVSLFWYQQALGQGPEFLTYFQNEAQLDKSGLPSDRFFAERPEGSVSTLKIQRTQQEDSAVYLCASSLSGGQETQYFGPGTRLLVL.

This clonotype was seen only a few times. The rearrangement uses TRBV28 and TRBJ2-7; 9 positions agree with TRBD1. Losses at the gene ends were 8 bases for V and 3 bases for J; bases not matched to a gene: 11. Germline V gives CDR1 MDHEN, CDR2 SYDVKM. CDR3 length: 15 amino acids. CDR3 sequence: CASRPRDRALYEQYF. The CDR3 DNA sequence: TGTGCCAGCCGGCCCCGGGACAGGGCACTCTACGAGCAGTACTTC.

The table lists this clonotype with many counts. This chain links TRBV28 with TRBJ1-2; D might be TRBD1 (5 bases). This CDR3 contains 13 residues. Germline assignment: CDR1 MDHEN and CDR2 SYDVKM. V was pared by 8 bases and J by 6 bases, with 16 bases between. CDR3 nucleotide sequence: TGTGCCAGCGCCCTTCCGGGGGGGGATGGCTACACCTTC. It codes for CASALPGGDGYTF.

This clonotype was counted at least ten times. V gene TRBV6-2 or TRBV6-3 combines with J gene TRBJ2-3, with TRBD2 identical over 11 bases. With 6 bases clipped from V and 2 bases from J, the junction kept 1 base outside the gene matches. The germline V gene encodes CDR1 MNHEY and CDR2 SVGEGT. CDR3 length equals 14 residues. The CDR3 DNA reads as TGTGCCAGCAGACTAGCGGGAGACACAGATACGCAGTATTTT. Its translation: CASRLAGDTDTQYF.

This clonotype has at least ten counts. The J gene is TRBJ2-1, the V gene TRBV7-6, with D possibly being TRBD1 or TRBD2 (5 bases each). The CDR3 is 13 residues long. Germline CDR1 is SGHVS and CDR2 is FNYEAQ. V was clipped by 1 base and J by 8 bases, with 9 bases between them. CDR3 nucleotide sequence: TGTGCCAGCAGCTTAGGGCAGGGACATGAGCAGTTCTTC. It encodes CASSLGQGHEQFF.

The chain employs TRBV25-1 and TRBJ1-2; D gene unclear. V lost 8 bases to trimming and J lost 5 bases, with 9 bases between them. CDR3 length: 11 amino acids. The germline V gene encodes CDR1 MGHDK and CDR2 SYGVNS. The CDR3 is CASSSGYGYTF. CDR3 nucleotide sequence: TGTGCCAGCTCCTCAGGATATGGCTACACCTTC.

This clonotype was observed many times. The chain is built from TRBV10-3 and TRBJ1-6; D unclear. Deletions cut 1 base from V and 7 bases from J, with 8 bases between. The CDR3 has 14 residues. Germline lookup yields CDR1 ENHRY and CDR2 SYGVKD. Written as DNA, the CDR3 is TGTGCCATCAGTGAGTTGGCAGGCAATTCACCCCTCCACTTT. Its translation is CAISELAGNSPLHF.

This clonotype was counted ten times or more. The rearrangement uses TRBV7-6 and TRBJ2-1; tentatively, D is TRBD1 or TRBD2 (7 bases each). The CDR3 has 18 amino acids. The V gene's germline CDR1 is SGHVS and CDR2 FNYEAQ. The ends were cut back, 1 base at V and 7 bases at J, with 23 bases in the middle. The CDR3 DNA is TGTGCCAGCAGCTTAGTAGGGGGCTTGGGCGGGAGAACAAATGAGCAGTTCTTC. It is translated as CASSLVGGLGGRTNEQFF.

In this sample, this clonotype turned up many times. This chain joins TRBV18 and TRBJ2-3; D may be TRBD1 (6 bases). The CDR3 covers 15 residues. V shed 3 bases and J shed 2 bases, with 12 bases lying between them. The germline gives CDR1 KGHSH, CDR2 LQKENI. CDR3 DNA: TGTGCCAGCTCACCGGACAGATTGAACACAGATACGCAGTATTTT. Amino acids: CASSPDRLNTDTQYF.

This clonotype was recorded many times. This chain joins TRBV20-1 and TRBJ2-7; 8 positions agree with TRBD2. Germline V gene data show CDR1 as DFQATT and CDR2 as SNEGSKA (reference sequence). This CDR3 has 13 amino acids. V lost 0 bases, J lost 3 bases, and 1 base stayed unmatched. CDR3 nucleotides: TGCAGTGCTAGAGAGCTAGCGGGCTACGAGCAGTACTTC. Translated: CSARELAGYEQYF.

The chain links TRBV6-5 to TRBJ2-7; 10 nucleotides align to TRBD1. The length of the CDR3 is 15 residues. CDR1 is MNHEY and CDR2 is SVGAGI in the germline V gene. Losses at the gene ends were 6 bases for V and 4 bases for J; bases not matched to a gene: 9. CDR3 sequence: CASRAWTGGGYEQYF. The CDR3 region has the DNA TGTGCCAGCAGGGCCTGGACAGGGGGTGGGTACGAGCAGTACTTC.

At least ten counts were recorded for this clonotype. V and J are TRBV20-1 and TRBJ2-7, with TRBD1 as a possible D gene (6 bases). CDR1 and CDR2 (germline): DFQATT, SNEGSKA (reference sequence). The CDR3 sequence is 12 residues long. V was clipped by 2 bases and J by 4 bases, with 9 bases between them. CDR3 amino acids: CSARTTGYEQYF. For the CDR3, the DNA is TGCAGTGCTAGAACCACAGGGTACGAGCAGTACTTC.

This clonotype was seen repeatedly, ten times or more. The chain has TRBV27 and TRBJ1-5, with 9 bases aligning to TRBD1. This CDR3 is 14 amino acids long. The germline CDR1 and CDR2 sequences are MNHEY and SMNVEV (reference sequence). Unmatched junction bases numbered 5, after V lost 5 bases and J lost 6 bases. The CDR3 bases are TGTGCCAGCAGTCCCGGGACAGGGACTCAGCCCCAGCATTTT. Translation: CASSPGTGTQPQHF.

This clonotype was detected many times. This rearrangement joins TRBV2 to TRBJ2-3; maybe TRBD2 (7 bases). Trimming removed 7 bases from V and 10 bases from J, with 24 bases in between. CDR1 SNHLY and CDR2 FYNNEI come from the germline V gene. The CDR3 covers 15 residues. CDR3 sequence reads: CASTQGGEPDGPQYF. CDR3 sequence (DNA): TGTGCCAGCACCCAAGGGGGGGAGCCCGATGGTCCGCAGTATTTT.

This clonotype showed up many times. The V call is TRBV20-1, the J call TRBJ1-1, with D possibly being TRBD1 (5 bases). Trimming pared 3 bases from V and 5 bases from J, leaving 13 bases between. CDR1 is DFQATT and CDR2 is SNEGSKA in the germline V gene (reference sequence). The CDR3 has 13 residues. This CDR3 reads CSASRSWGTEAFF. The CDR3 bases are TGCAGTGCTAGCCGCAGCTGGGGGACTGAAGCTTTCTTT.